This T cell receptor (beta chain) was captured in a study of blood T cell repertoires in COVID-19. Across the study: Both acute and convalescent COVID-19 samples were obtained from the United States, Italy and Spain.

Per the authors' pipeline: Amplified reference gene primers provided the basis for estimating nucleated cell counts. The protocol was immunoSEQ multiplex PCR, while the TCRdb copy is restricted to in-frame clones and leaves out a portion. V and J calls and clone size come straight from that table; D and trimming were deduced from the DNA. The sample lists 200,000 to 300,000 clones, roughly 81% seen once, with 4% in the top ten. Material: peripheral blood. This clonotype was sampled from a man aged 45-65 years with acute or convalescent COVID-19.

In DNA, the CDR3 is TGCGCCAGCAGCCTCAAACCAGGCCTTTACAATGAGCAGTTCTTC. Its translation: CASSLKPGLYNEQFF. The J gene is TRBJ2-1, the V gene TRBV4-1; D is unresolved. This CDR3 is built from 15 residues. V lost 4 bases and J 4 bases, leaving 14 bases between the germline ends. CDR1 MGHRA and CDR2 YSYEKL come from the germline V gene.